The following is a TCR beta chain sequence with its context. Its antigen is currently unknown. Following a re-call of the 5' RACE reads, TCRdb has one entry per CDR3 protein and lacks DNA. The table lists around 40,000 distinct CDR3 sequences. The data were taken from a study of monozygotic twins with inflammatory bowel disease. Findings of the study overall: Patients with IBD had less TCRbeta diversity (inverse Simpson) than their healthy co-twins.

Someone took an approximately 2.6 ml blood sample from each of the donors. Material: blood. The receptor was derived from a human donor with ulcerative colitis or Crohn's disease, or a healthy co-twin of an affected twin (not recorded which).

This CDR3 reads CASSLGSRASYEQYF. This chain connects TRBV7-2 to TRBJ2-7; without DNA, the TCRdb call of TRBD1 cannot be checked. In germline, CDR1 is SGHTA, CDR2 FQGNSA. CDR3 length: 15 residues.